The clone carrying this T cell receptor beta chain was found a few times. This CDR3 is 14 amino acids long. This specimen belongs to a study of blood T cell repertoires in COVID-19. Study-level background: There were acute and convalescent COVID-19 samples, and they came from the United States, Italy and Spain.

Original processing methods: Amplification of reference gene primers provided the estimated nucleated cell counts. The method was immunoSEQ multiplex PCR; TCRdb's version includes in-frame clones alone and lacks a portion of them. V, J and clone size reflect that table, while D and trimming were determined from the DNA. The table includes hundreds of thousands of clones, roughly 84% detected once. The sample comprised peripheral blood. The sequence was obtained from a woman older than 75 with active or convalescent COVID-19. V usage is TRBV12-1 and J usage is TRBJ2-7; the table's TRBD1 call for D was not verified on the DNA. TRBV12-1 is designated a pseudogene. The CDR3 nucleotides read TGTGCCAGCGCTCAACAGGGTCAAGCCTACGAGCAGTACTTC. This translates into CASAQQGQAYEQYF.